This TCR beta chain was obtained from a study of CD8 T cells in Susac syndrome. The germline CDR1 and CDR2 sequences are SQVTM and ANQGSEA. With 1 base clipped from V and 4 bases from J, the junction kept 8 bases outside the gene matches. The CDR3 covers 15 residues. TEMRA cells were enriched by FACS, while CD8+ and CD4+ T cells were obtained through a negative isolation that was performed magnetically. Random hexamers served to reverse transcribe roughly 0.45 to 1 ug RNA. TCRdb reanalysed the immunoSEQ multiplex PCR reads using MiXCR and keeps one entry per CDR3 protein. This repertoire shows some 260,000 distinct CDR3 sequences, about 85% found once; its top ten account for 0.095% to 0.14%.

Sequenced material: CD8+ T cells from PBMCs. The rearrangement joins TRBV29-1 to TRBJ1-2; 8 bases are a match to TRBD1. This sequence was found in a human donor with multiple sclerosis. CDR3 DNA: TGCAGCGTTGAAGTATGGGACAGGAGGGCCTATGGCTACACCTTC. It yields the protein CSVEVWDRRAYGYTF. Full variable domain (remainder filled in from reference TRBV29-1 and TRBJ1-2): SAVISQKPSRDICQRGTSLTIQCQVDSQVTMMFWYRQQPGQSLTLIATANQGSEATYESGFVIDKFPISRPNLTFSTLTVSNMSPEDSSIYLCSVEVWDRRAYGYTFGSGTRLTVV.